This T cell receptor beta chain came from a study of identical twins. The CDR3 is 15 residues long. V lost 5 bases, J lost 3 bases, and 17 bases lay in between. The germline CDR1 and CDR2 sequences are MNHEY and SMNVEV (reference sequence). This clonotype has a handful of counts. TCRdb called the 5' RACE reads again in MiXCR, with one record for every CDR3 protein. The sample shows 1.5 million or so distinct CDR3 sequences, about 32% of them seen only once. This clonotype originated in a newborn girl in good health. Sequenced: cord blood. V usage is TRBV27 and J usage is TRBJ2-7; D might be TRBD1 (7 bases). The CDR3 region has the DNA TGTGCCAGCAGTCCCGCGGGACAGCTGGGCTACGAGCAGTACTTC. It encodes CASSPAGQLGYEQYF.